One T cell receptor beta chain is described in this entry. The sample holds one count of this clone. Its binding antigen is unknown. Per-base quality was not reported, and no clone a single base away is much larger than it. The sample comes from a study of cytomegalovirus exposure and HLA in healthy donors (dated by TCRdb to 2017 to 2019). Background on the whole study: An earlier analysis of approximately 640 of the donors reported 276 Gb of sequence data and 117 million unique TCR beta sequences from about 179 million T cells. Roughly five DR-DQ haplotypes were handled as single units for association and clustering because linkage in the cohort was strong. Alongside the repertoire data, information on donor age, sex, ethnicity and CMV serostatus was compiled. In the later analysis, no new phenotypic data were used to find candidate immune exposures; instead, reliance was placed on TCR beta sequences and their occurrence across donors. Among roughly 370 genotyped donors of the cohort, an average of around 240,000 unique TCR beta nucleotide sequences were sequenced per donor, around 20% of them non-productive. The number of donors typed differed by locus, with about 629-630 for A, B, C, DRB1 and DQB1, roughly 520 for DQA1, 606 for DPA1, and 450 to 480 for DPB1. To predict cytomegalovirus infection status, the study brought together high-throughput TCR immunosequencing, statistical association of individual TCRs with disease status, and machine learning. The T cell repertoires of under 700 subjects were profiled by immunosequencing and related to cytomegalovirus serostatus. A separate validation cohort of about 110 different subjects was used in addition to the 666-subject first cohort. Of the roughly 410 genotyped donors, 81% were placed in the genetic ancestry cluster associated with self-reported Caucasian donors. A later analysis re-analyzed previously published TCR beta repertoires from approximately 700 donors and added high-resolution HLA genotyping to study TCR occurrence patterns. An earlier analysis of fewer than 750 of the donors used high-throughput TCR beta sequencing to judge whether each TCR beta V gene segment behaved as functional or pseudogenic. Both class I and class II loci were covered by HLA typing, at four-digit resolution. All discovery cohort repertoires had been generated using a single sequencing platform. The study was designed to test whether signatures of past pathogen exposure could be identified by cataloging public T cell receptors. Genome-wide SNP genotypes for about 65% of the 666 donors were used in a later genetic analysis, which treated that subset as a discovery cohort. An early release that covered about 600 HLA-typed donors contained 300 to 350 gigabases of sequencing data and 70 million to 100 million unique TCR sequences.

In total, approximately 690 healthy bone marrow donors made up the cohort. At the time of sampling, every cohort member was nominally healthy, though immune exposures that went unrecorded were likely present. The donor tested CMV seropositive, placing the donor among the roughly 270 seropositive members of the cohort. A peripheral blood sample was provided by each donor, and peripheral blood mononuclear cells were used for TCR beta sequencing. The Qiagen DNeasy Blood Extraction Kit was used to extract genomic DNA from the blood cell samples. Library preparation used the immunoSEQ multiplex PCR assay. For the multiplex PCR, a mixture combining 60 forward primers for TCR Vbeta segments and 13 reverse primers for TCR Jbeta segments was used. A multiplex PCR assay on genomic DNA amplified the CDR3 region of rearranged TCR beta genes. The amplified TCR beta libraries were sequenced on the Illumina HiSeq System as 87-base-pair reads. In the source study's methods: A later analysis counted about 82 million unique TCR beta chains across the 666 repertoires, and roughly 11 million of these chains were shared by at least two donors. To remove PCR and sequencing errors, raw reads were error-corrected and collapsed into unique sequences using a nearest-neighbor algorithm that merged closely related sequences. V, D and J gene segments were assigned by aligning CDR3 sequences to IMGT reference sequences. For a sequence to be retained, a match of at least six nucleotides was required to both a V gene segment and a J gene segment. A rearrangement counted as productive if the CDR3 had no stop codons and remained in frame with V and J, and every other rearrangement counted as non-productive. Following IMGT convention, CDR3 was defined as the stretch from the second conserved V-encoded cysteine up to the conserved J-encoded phenylalanine. The earlier analysis of about 590 of the donors excluded sequences that lacked an unambiguous match to a single V gene segment. An earlier analysis of approximately 590 of the donors classified V segments as functional when productive rearrangements were above 56.7% and as segregating when the standard deviation between donors was above 5%. A statistical classification framework was built for diagnosing cytomegalovirus status from the catalog of TCR beta chain sequences. In a later analysis, TCR nucleotide sequences were compared against IMGT/GENE-DB human TR gene sequences so that V and J genes could be assigned. A later analysis assigned CDR3 sequences and most-parsimonious VDJ recombination scenarios with the TCRdist pipeline. A later analysis defined each TCR beta chain by its CDR3 amino acid sequence plus V-gene family, and excluded reads lacking a unique V-gene family. As a way to deal with suspected cross-contamination and a sequencing artifact, a later analysis dropped more than 500 nucleotide sequences that were highly shared and had low generation probability. In a later analysis, a clonal expansion index was calculated for each public chain from normalized within-repertoire ranks of inferred template counts. In a later analysis, generation probabilities were computed using a VDJ recombination model fitted to out-of-frame rearrangements, and the results were checked against IGoR. A later analysis scored TCR-TCR, TCR-HLA and TCR-CMV co-occurrence with hypergeometric tests, applying a repertoire-size bias correction to TCR pairs. To estimate false discovery rates, a later analysis permuted the HLA or CMV assignments 20 times. In a later analysis, co-occurring TCRs were grouped with DBSCAN, and TCRdist sequence similarity was added when clustering was performed within HLA-allele-positive subsets. Repertoires with fewer than 30,000 or more than 120,000 public chains were left out of co-occurrence clustering, as were five repertoires with anomalous nucleotide sharing. Here the immuneACCESS table is served through TCRdb, limited to in-frame sequences with V and J called. Missing clones are a known gap in these copies; in checked studies unresolved V genes cover under half, and the rest lacks a known reason. V and J calls and clone size come straight from that table; D and trimming were deduced from the DNA. In all, the sample holds 150,000 to 200,000 clones, and 70% to 80% of those were seen once. About 9.5% of the sample rests with the top ten.

Study-level results and caveats: While some public TCRs were present in many individuals, most TCR sequences turned up only very rarely across donors. Assigning TCR associations to individual alleles was difficult when HLA alleles, especially DR and DQ, strongly co-occurred. A later analysis found that most CMV-associated TCR beta chains appeared HLA-restricted, with HLA associations seemingly driven largely by CMV exposure. In a later analysis, the rate of TCR association differed among HLA loci, with DRB1 alleles having the most associated TCRs and HLA-C alleles having the fewest. Three of the identified cytomegalovirus-associated TCR beta chains were confirmed in vitro to be specific for cytomegalovirus antigens. The 87-base-pair reads could not distinguish some IMGT-functional V segments, including TRBV6-2 and TRBV6-3, so those segments were excluded. The authors suggested that the approach could potentially be extended to other disease states and immunological phenotypes. Roughly uniform sequencing depth across donors was assumed in presence/absence analyses, although this assumption may not hold. Because some donors lacked HLA typing at each locus, the association tests relied only on the typed subset. Correlated functional status among segregating V segments might reflect linkage disequilibrium, but an unknown experimental factor could not be ruled out. This cohort had only TCR beta chains sequenced, and the lack of alpha or paired-chain data limited which features could be detected. A cluster of highly shared sequence variants was judged likely to be a technical artifact of the sequencing pipeline. At a false discovery rate of 0.05, a later analysis linked some 17,000 TCR beta sequences to specific HLA alleles. A later genetic analysis associated a missense DCLRE1C variant with V-gene and J-gene trimming of TCR beta chains, and an independent cohort replicated the association. The classifier was reported to diagnose cytomegalovirus status with high specificity and sensitivity in both the original and validation cohorts. In a later analysis, several top co-occurrence clusters were reported to appear linked to parvovirus B19, influenza, CMV and Epstein-Barr virus. Immune exposure information for the cohort was limited to CMV serostatus. A further reported finding was that TCR beta sequences accurately predicted the HLA-A and HLA-B alleles for most subjects in the first cohort. The study listed 170 or so TCR beta chains as associated with cytomegalovirus. About 15 rarely observed V segments, including chromosome 9 orphons, were excluded from the earlier analysis of a few hundred of the donors because counts were too low. Compared with equally common non-associated chains, HLA-associated TCR beta chains in a later analysis were more clonally expanded and had lower generation probabilities. In a later genetic analysis, fewer N-insertions in productive TCRs were reported among donors in an Asian-associated ancestry cluster than the roughly 670-donor mean. Broadly in line with IMGT annotations, most TCR beta V segments showed up in productive rearrangements about 87% or about 30% of the time in an earlier analysis of some 590 of the donors.

V drops 4 bases and J drops 3 bases, leaving 10 bases in between. The CDR3 has 13 amino acids, counting the end cysteine and phenylalanine. Of all the DNA, just the CDR3 is kept, 39 bases in frame from base 1. The germline V gene encodes CDR1 MNHEY and CDR2 SMNVEV (reference sequence). Sample: PBMCs. The V and J genes are TRBV27 and TRBJ2-7, with a weak D call of TRBD1 (6 bases match). This sequence was found in a man aged 18-30 years in good health and CMV-seropositive. The CDR3 sequence is CASSSLQGYEQYF. The DNA sequence reads TGTGCCAGCAGTTCCCTACAGGGCTACGAGCAGTACTTC.